This T cell receptor (beta chain) was profiled in a study of cytomegalovirus exposure and HLA in healthy donors. This PCR relied on a set of 60 Vbeta primers and 13 Jbeta primers. The data were produced by immunoSEQ multiplex PCR, yet TCRdb's version contains in-frame clones alone and is incomplete. Among over 150,000 clones listed, about four fifths were seen once. The study's findings and limits: A prior analysis recorded that most TCR beta V segments were productive about 87% or about 30% of the time. Reports state that TCR beta sequences accurately predicted most subjects' HLA-A and HLA-B alleles.

To note about this clone: The target antigen is unknown.

The sample comprised PBMCs. The TCR originated in a man between 25 and 39 years old in good health and CMV-seropositive.

The DNA of the CDR3 is TGTGCCAGTTCCGACAGGGGATGGGTTCAGCCCCAGCATTTT. Encoded protein: CASSDRGWVQPQHF. This chain uses TRBV19 with TRBJ1-5, with 8 bases aligning to TRBD1. CDR3 length: 14 residues. Germline V lookup: CDR1 LNHDA, CDR2 SQIVND (reference sequence). V shed 8 bases and J 6 bases; nucleotides not matched to a gene: 9.